Presented here are 27 T cell receptor beta chains from one specimen sequenced in a study of T cells in Graves' hyperthyroidism and ophthalmopathy. Amplified TCR beta CDR3 regions derived from RNA transcripts. Primed by the HTBI set, a first-round RT-PCR was run on the TCR CDR3. Each CDR3 protein is one row after TCRdb ran MiXCR on the multiplex PCR reads. The sample records hundreds of thousands of distinct CDR3 sequences, 12% to 15% being singletons. Sequencing was performed on blood. The receptors derive from a woman aged 18 to 35 with Graves' hyperthyroidism.

The sample holds a few counts of this clonotype. CDR3 DNA sequence: TGTGCCAGCAGGGGGGCGGAGACCCAGTACTTC. It encodes CASRGAETQYF. The chain joins TRBV2 to TRBJ2-5; D may be TRBD1 (6 bases). In germline, CDR1 is SNHLY, CDR2 FYNNEI. V was pared by 6 bases and J by 5 bases, with 7 bases between. The CDR3 has 11 amino acids.

The V gene is TRBV20-1, the J gene TRBJ2-1; 8 nucleotides agree with TRBD2. The CDR3 sequence is 16 residues long. V shed 0 bases, J shed 1 base, and the junction held 5 bases outside the gene matches. The germline gives CDR1 DFQATT, CDR2 SNEGSKA (reference sequence). CDR3 sequence (DNA): TGCAGTGCTAGAGATAAGGGACTAGGTTCCTACAATGAGCAGTTCTTC. It yields the protein CSARDKGLGSYNEQFF.

Ten or more counts support this clonotype. In DNA form, the CDR3 reads TGCAGTGCTAGGCTTCGGGAGGTCCAAGAGACCCAGTACTTC. As protein: CSARLREVQETQYF. The chain has TRBV20-1 and TRBJ2-5, with 7 bases identical to TRBD2. The CDR3 has 14 residues. V gave up 3 bases and J gave up 1 base; unmatched junction bases: 5. The germline CDR1 and CDR2 sequences are DFQATT and SNEGSKA (reference sequence).

The chain links TRBV27 to TRBJ1-2; D unresolved. Trimming stripped 0 bases from V and 7 bases from J, with 9 bases between. The CDR3 loop spans 13 amino acids. From germline, CDR1 is MNHEY and CDR2 SMNVEV (reference sequence). The DNA for the CDR3 is TGTGCCAGCAGTTTATCCGGAGGGTTTGGCTACACCTTC. This gives the protein CASSLSGGFGYTF.

This clonotype has a handful of counts. CDR3 coding DNA: TGTGCCTTGCACAGGGGTGAGGTTGTGTTTGGAGCTTTCTTT. Its protein product is CALHRGEVVFGAFF. The chain carries TRBV30 and TRBJ1-1, with 7 nucleotides matching TRBD1. With V trimmed by 7 bases and J by 10 bases, 18 bases remained unmatched. The CDR3 runs 14 residues. Germline V CDR1 and CDR2: GTSNPN, SVGIG (reference sequence).

This clonotype was seen ten or more times. The gene calls are TRBV11-2 and TRBJ2-1, with 8 bases that match TRBD2. The CDR3 sequence is 17 residues long. Germline V gene sequence: CDR1 SGHAT, CDR2 FQNNGV. V lost 1 base and J lost 5; bases outside the gene matches: 10. Here the CDR3 DNA reads TGTGCCAGCAGCTTAGGGGCCTACGCGGGAGGCGACAATGAGCAGTTCTTC. This gives the protein CASSLGAYAGGDNEQFF.

This clonotype occurred many times. The chain uses TRBV7-9 and TRBJ2-1; 16 nucleotides match TRBD2. With V trimmed by 4 bases and J by 8 bases, 2 bases remained unmatched. Germline assignment: CDR1 SEHNR and CDR2 FQNEAQ (reference sequence). This CDR3 has 15 residues. The CDR3 nucleotides read TGTGCCAGCAGCTGGGGACTAGCGGGAGGGGATGAGCAGTTCTTC. It specifies CASSWGLAGGDEQFF.

The chain recombines TRBV6-1 with TRBJ1-6; 8 bases are a match to TRBD1. Germline V gene lookup returns CDR1 MNHNS and CDR2 SASEGT. The CDR3 consists of 16 residues. With 5 bases clipped from V and 3 bases from J, the junction kept 6 bases outside the gene matches. In DNA form, the CDR3 reads TGTGCCAGCAGTATCCGGGACAGGAGCTATAATTCACCCCTCCACTTT. This codes for CASSIRDRSYNSPLHF.

This rearrangement joins TRBV7-9 to TRBJ2-7; TRBD1 aligns across 8 bases. Trimming at V came to 4 bases and at J to 4 bases, leaving 21 bases not matched to a gene. The CDR3 sequence is 19 residues long. CDR1 is SEHNR and CDR2 is FQNEAQ in the germline V gene (reference sequence). CDR3 protein: CASSSRDRPSPGARYEQYF. The CDR3 DNA sequence: TGTGCCAGCAGCTCCAGGGACAGGCCGTCCCCGGGAGCTCGATACGAGCAGTACTTC.

This clonotype has just a few counts. The rearrangement uses TRBV12-3 or TRBV12-4 and TRBJ2-2, with D tentatively TRBD2 (5 bases). This CDR3 spans 15 amino acids. V was cut by 4 bases and J by 2 bases, with 11 bases left in between. The CDR3 DNA reads as TGTGCCAGCAGTTCCGTTTGGACTAACACCGGGGAGCTGTTTTTT. Protein: CASSSVWTNTGELFF.

This clonotype was observed a handful of times. The genes are TRBV7-8 and TRBJ1-2; 8 positions match TRBD1. Germline-derived CDR1 and CDR2 are SGHVS and FQNEAQ. The CDR3 contains 16 residues. The V segment lost 5 bases and the J segment 6 bases; nucleotides outside the gene matches: 14. The CDR3 loop is CASSIGIGQGKNGYTF. DNA of the CDR3: TGTGCCAGCAGCATTGGAATTGGACAGGGAAAGAATGGCTACACCTTC.

This clonotype showed up many times. The V and J genes are TRBV28 and TRBJ2-3; 10 bases fit TRBD2. The CDR3 length is 14 residues. Germline V gene data show CDR1 as MDHEN and CDR2 as SYDVKM. V was pared by 10 bases and J by 0 bases, with 4 bases of the junction left unmatched. This CDR3 is CANPTSGSTDTQYF. The CDR3 bases are TGTGCCAACCCGACTAGCGGGAGCACAGATACGCAGTATTTT.

This clonotype has a handful of counts. This chain uses TRBV7-9 with TRBJ2-1; D unclear. The length of the CDR3 is 14 residues. CDR1 SEHNR and CDR2 FQNEAQ come from the germline V gene (reference sequence). Trimming pared 0 bases from V and 5 bases from J, leaving 8 bases between. The CDR3, as DNA: TGTGCCAGCAGCTTAGCAGGCCCAAACAATGAGCAGTTCTTC. Translated: CASSLAGPNNEQFF.

This clonotype was observed many times. The J gene is TRBJ1-3, the V gene TRBV10-3; D is perhaps TRBD1 (6 bases). The CDR3 contains 15 residues. The germline V gene has CDR1 ENHRY and CDR2 SYGVKD. Trimming took off 4 bases at V and 0 bases at J, with 10 bases between the two ends. CDR3 in amino acids: CAISGGGVSGNTIYF. CDR3 nucleotide sequence: TGTGCCATCAGTGGAGGGGGTGTCTCTGGAAACACCATATATTTT.

This clonotype was seen ten or more times. V gene TRBV2 combines with J gene TRBJ1-1; D remains unclear. CDR1 and CDR2 from the germline V gene are SNHLY and FYNNEI. The V end was cut by 5 bases, the J end by 3 bases, with 13 bases between. CDR3 length equals 14 residues. CDR3 sequence: CASSRSRHDTEAFF. CDR3 DNA: TGTGCCAGCAGTCGTAGCCGACACGACACTGAAGCTTTCTTT.

This clonotype turned up a few times. The chain links TRBV7-2 to TRBJ2-7; D is tentatively TRBD1 or TRBD2 (5 bases each). The V gene lost 3 bases and the J gene lost 2 bases, with 14 bases spanning the gap. The germline CDR1 and CDR2 sequences are SGHTA and FQGNSA. The CDR3 is made up of 15 amino acids. The CDR3 sequence: CASSFSGALTYEQYF. In nucleotides, the CDR3 is TGTGCCAGCAGCTTTTCCGGGGCTTTGACCTACGAGCAGTACTTC. Together with reference TRBV7-2 and TRBJ2-7, the CDR3 gives the full variable domain: GAGVSQSPSNKVTEKGKDVELRCDPISGHTALYWYRQSLGQGLEFLIYFQGNSAPDKSGLPSDRFSAERTGGSVSTLTIQRTQQEDSAVYLCASSFSGALTYEQYFGPGTRLTVT.

This clonotype was recorded a few times. The rearrangement joins TRBV9 to TRBJ2-7; a possible D gene is TRBD1 (6 bases). The CDR3 covers 15 residues. CDR1 is SGDLS and CDR2 is YYNGEE in the germline V gene. The V gene lost 0 bases and the J gene lost 3 bases, with 13 bases spanning the gap. CDR3 sequence reads: CASSVGIGGGYEQYF. The CDR3 nucleotides read TGTGCCAGCAGCGTAGGAATAGGGGGTGGCTACGAGCAGTACTTC.

This clonotype was picked up many times. The V call is TRBV6-6, the J call TRBJ1-1, with D possibly TRBD1 on 5 matching bases. Germline V gene sequence: CDR1 MNHNY, CDR2 SVGAGI (reference sequence). The CDR3 runs 14 residues. Trimming removed 2 bases from V and 4 bases from J, with 11 bases in between. In DNA form, the CDR3 reads TGTGCCAGCAGTTACCGGGGGGGTAGCACTGAAGCTTTCTTT. Protein: CASSYRGGSTEAFF.

This clonotype was seen ten or more times. This chain joins TRBV4-2 and TRBJ2-3, with D perhaps matching TRBD2 (6 bases). The CDR3 runs to 13 residues. From germline, CDR1 is LGHNA and CDR2 YNFKEQ. V was clipped by 3 bases and J by 4 bases, with 8 bases between them. In DNA, the CDR3 is TGTGCCAGCAGCCACGGAGGGGCAGATACGCAGTATTTT. Translating gives CASSHGGADTQYF.

Concerning this clonotype: This may be a read error: a much more frequent sequence differs by one nucleotide. The V call is TRBV27, the J call TRBJ2-3, with TRBD2 matching over 7 bases. CDR3 length: 15 residues. Germline V CDR1 and CDR2: MNHEY, SMNVEV (reference sequence). V shed 2 bases and J 5 bases; nucleotides not matched to a gene: 7. CDR3 sequence: CASSLGPSGIDTQYF. CDR3 bases: TGTGCCAGCAGTTTAGGGCCTAGCGGCATAGATACGCAGTATTTT.

This clonotype was recorded a few times. J is TRBJ1-1 and V is TRBV7-9, with D perhaps matching TRBD1 (5 bases). This CDR3 spans 11 amino acids. Germline-derived CDR1 and CDR2 are SEHNR and FQNEAQ (reference sequence). The ends were cut back, 8 bases at V and 6 bases at J, with 10 bases in the middle. CDR3 protein: CASVGGAEAFF. CDR3 bases: TGTGCCAGCGTCGGGGGAGCTGAAGCTTTCTTT.

This clonotype has ten or more counts. The chain employs TRBV10-3 and TRBJ2-2; the match to TRBD1 covers 7 bases. V was clipped by 6 bases and J by 0 bases; unmatched bases: 7. CDR3 size: 16 residues. CDR1 and CDR2 (germline): ENHRY, SYGVKD. CDR3 DNA: TGTGCCATCAGAAAAGATGGGACAGCGAACACCGGGGAGCTGTTTTTT. Translated, it gives CAIRKDGTANTGELFF.

The rearrangement links TRBV11-3 to TRBJ1-6; perhaps TRBD1 as D (5 bases). Germline CDR1 SGHNT, CDR2 YENEEA. CDR3 length equals 14 residues. V was pared by 5 bases and J by 10 bases, with 15 bases between. CDR3 sequence: CASSRQRERSPLHF. CDR3 bases: TGTGCCAGCAGCAGACAGCGAGAGAGGTCACCCCTCCACTTT.

The chain is built from TRBV9 and TRBJ2-7, with D possibly TRBD1 on 6 matching bases. Trimming pared 0 bases from V and 6 bases from J, leaving 7 bases between. Germline CDR1 and CDR2: SGDLS and YYNGEE. The CDR3 loop spans 12 amino acids. CDR3 DNA sequence: TGTGCCAGCAGCGTAGGCAGGGGCGAGCAGTACTTC. Translation: CASSVGRGEQYF.

This clonotype was seen at least ten times. This chain links TRBV2 with TRBJ1-4; 8 nucleotides agree with TRBD1. The CDR3 is made up of 16 amino acids. Germline CDR1 reads SNHLY; CDR2 reads FYNNEI. V was pared by 5 bases and J by 1 base, with 6 bases of the junction left unmatched. CDR3 in DNA: TGTGCCAGCAGTAAGGGAGGGACAGGAACTAATGAAAAACTGTTTTTT. Residues: CASSKGGTGTNEKLFF.

The gene calls are TRBV18 and TRBJ2-1; D is perhaps TRBD1 or TRBD2 (5 bases each). The CDR3 is made up of 17 amino acids. Trimming took off 0 bases at V and 7 bases at J, with 19 bases between the two ends. The germline V gene encodes CDR1 KGHSH and CDR2 LQKENI. CDR3 bases: TGTGCCAGCTCACCACCCGCGCATCCCGGGGCCCCTAATGAGCAGTTCTTC. Translated, it gives CASSPPAHPGAPNEQFF.

About this clonotype: This may arise from a read error, as a much more abundant clone is one base away. CDR3 nucleotides: TGTGCCAGCGGCTTAAATAGGGGGGGCAATCAGCCCCAGCATTTT. Its translation: CASGLNRGGNQPQHF. The chain carries TRBV7-8 and TRBJ1-5, with D possibly matching TRBD1 (6 bases). The CDR3 runs 15 residues. Germline assignment: CDR1 SGHVS and CDR2 FQNEAQ. Together with reference TRBV7-8 and TRBJ1-5, the CDR3 gives the full variable domain: GAGVSQSPRYKVAKRGQDVALRCDPISGHVSLFWYQQALGQGPEFLTYFQNEAQLDKSGLPSDRFFAERPEGSVSTLKIQRTQQEDSAVYLCASGLNRGGNQPQHFGDGTRLSIL.